A single sample is the source of the 4 T cell receptor beta chains below, sequenced in a study of T-cell memory formation after mild COVID-19. TCRdb processed the 5' RACE reads anew with MiXCR; each CDR3 protein has one entry. The sample lists 350,000 to 400,000 distinct CDR3 sequences, about an eighth occurring once. Specimen: PBMCs or a T cell subset sorted from them (not recorded which). The receptor set was obtained from a man aged 18 to 30 who had mild COVID-19 (a few samples of this study predate the infection). Cell type and time point are not known.

This chain connects TRBV5-1 to TRBJ2-1, with 10 bases that match TRBD2. Germline loops: CDR1 SGHRS, CDR2 YFSETQ. Trimming at V came to 3 bases and at J to 4 bases, leaving 7 bases not matched to a gene. The CDR3 is 16 residues long. The CDR3 loop is CASSSILAGAYNEQFF. In DNA, the CDR3 is TGCGCCAGCAGCTCAATCCTAGCGGGGGCGTACAATGAGCAGTTCTTC.

This clonotype was seen ten or more times. CDR3 amino acids: CASGHRSGSSYNEQFF. CDR3 bases: TGTGCCAGCGGCCATAGGTCTGGGAGCTCCTACAATGAGCAGTTCTTC. The chain employs TRBV6-5 and TRBJ2-1; a weak D match, TRBD2 (5 bases). Germline V gene data show CDR1 as MNHEY and CDR2 as SVGAGI. The CDR3 has 16 residues. V was pared by 8 bases and J by 0 bases, with 17 bases between.

This clonotype was counted between two and nine times. The J gene is TRBJ1-5, the V gene TRBV20-1; no firm D call. Looked up from germline, CDR1 is DFQATT and CDR2 is SNEGSKA (reference sequence). The CDR3 contains 17 residues. The V and J ends lost 0 bases and 1 base respectively, with 16 bases between them. This CDR3 is CSARDRTFHGSNQPQHF. The CDR3 region has the DNA TGCAGTGCTAGAGATAGAACCTTCCATGGGAGCAATCAGCCCCAGCATTTT.

This clonotype was seen more than once but under ten times. The chain employs TRBV10-1 and TRBJ2-3; D is unresolved. The germline V and J ends were trimmed by 3 bases and 0 bases, with 7 bases remaining between them. The germline V gene encodes CDR1 WNHNN and CDR2 SYGVQD (reference sequence). The CDR3 has 14 amino acids. In DNA form, the CDR3 reads TGCGCCAGCAGTGATCCGACTAGCACAGATACGCAGTATTTT. Protein sequence: CASSDPTSTDTQYF.